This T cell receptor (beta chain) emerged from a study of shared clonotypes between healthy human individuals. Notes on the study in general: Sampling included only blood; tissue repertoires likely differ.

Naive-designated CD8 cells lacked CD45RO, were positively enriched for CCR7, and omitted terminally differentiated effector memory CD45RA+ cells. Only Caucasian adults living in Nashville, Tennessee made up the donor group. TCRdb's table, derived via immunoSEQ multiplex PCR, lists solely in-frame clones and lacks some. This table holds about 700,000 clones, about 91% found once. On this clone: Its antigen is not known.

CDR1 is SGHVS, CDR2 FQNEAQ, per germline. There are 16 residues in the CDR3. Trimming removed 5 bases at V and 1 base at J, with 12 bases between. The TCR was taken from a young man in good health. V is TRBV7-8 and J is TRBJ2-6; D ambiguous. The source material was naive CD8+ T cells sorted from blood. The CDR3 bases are TGTGCCAGCAGCCCCTCGGGTGGTTCTGGGGCCAACGTCCTGACTTTC. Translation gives CASSPSGGSGANVLTF.